This TCR beta chain was captured in a study of blood T cell repertoires in COVID-19. Overall study: T cells, B-cell-depleted T cells, or PBMCs provided the cDNA or gDNA that served as material.

Clones were read by immunoSEQ multiplex PCR, and TCRdb kept only the in-frame ones, dropping some. The profile shows roughly 76,000 clones, more than 75% of them singletons. The CDR3 has 19 amino acids. Germline V gives CDR1 SGHTA, CDR2 FQGNSA. V shed 1 base, J shed 2 bases, and the junction held 6 bases outside the gene matches. The chain joins TRBV7-2 to TRBJ2-6; 12 bases align to TRBD2. The sequenced sample consisted of peripheral blood. The clonotype comes from a woman between 18 and 30 years old with acute or convalescent COVID-19. The CDR3 sequence is CASSLDLAGGEPGANVLTF. The CDR3 coding sequence is TGTGCCAGCAGCTTAGACCTAGCGGGAGGGGAGCCTGGGGCCAACGTCCTGACTTTC.